A selection of T cell receptor beta chains follows, all from one sample in a study of blood T cells in healthy people across ages. TCRdb processed the 5' RACE reads anew with MiXCR; each CDR3 protein has one entry. The sample lists hundreds of thousands of distinct CDR3 sequences; about 30% were seen once. The sample taken for sequencing was blood. The receptors stem from a woman of 80 years or more in good health. Each CDR3 is given with its conserved first and last residue. A D gene is named only where the DNA matches it firmly. Clone size is not always given. Where it is, it says once, few, many or a class for expanded clones.

TRBV5-1	.	.	TRBJ1-1	TGCGCCAGCAGCTTCGACAGAAACGGGAACACTGAGGCTTTCTTT	CASSFDRNGNTEAFF
TRBV18	.	many	TRBJ1-2	TGTGCCAGCTCACCAGGCCTCGAAGCTAACTATGGCTACACCTTC	CASSPGLEANYGYTF
TRBV5-1	.	many	TRBJ2-7	TGCGCCAGCAGCACGGACGCCAAGTCCTACGAGCAGTACTTC	CASSTDAKSYEQYF
TRBV15	.	.	TRBJ1-1	TGTGCCACCAGCAGACCACAAGACACTGAAGCTTTCTTT	CATSRPQDTEAFF
TRBV7-8	TRBD2	.	TRBJ2-3	TGTGCCAGCAGCTTGACGGCCGGGGGGGCCAAGAATACGCAGTATTTT	CASSLTAGGAKNTQYF
TRBV19	TRBD1	few	TRBJ2-7	TGTGCCAGTAGCCGAGGTAGAACGACAGGGGGCTACGAGCAGTACTTC	CASSRGRTTGGYEQYF
TRBV24-1	.	many	TRBJ2-5	TGTGCCACCAGTGCGTCGGGGATCCAAGAGACCCAGTACTTC	CATSASGIQETQYF
TRBV20-1	TRBD2	few	TRBJ2-3	TGCAGTGCTATCCGGAGCGGGGGGGCCTCAGATACGCAGTATTTT	CSAIRSGGASDTQYF
TRBV2	.	.	TRBJ1-1	TGTGCCAGCAGTGCCACAGGGATCACTGAAGCTTTCTTT	CASSATGITEAFF
TRBV6-5	.	.	TRBJ1-2	TGTGCCAGCAGTTACGACAGGCCCGGACACTATGGCTACACCTTC	CASSYDRPGHYGYTF
TRBV5-1	TRBD1	many	TRBJ1-2	TGCGCCAGCAGCTTGGAACAGGGGATGAGGGGCTACACCTTC	CASSLEQGMRGYTF
TRBV20-1	.	.	TRBJ2-1	TGCAGGGCTAGTGGGGACGAGACCCAGTTCTTC	CRASGDETQFF
TRBV3-1	.	.	TRBJ1-1	TGTGCCAGCAGTCCTACCCTCGGGGGGCCCAACACTGAAGCTTTCTTT	CASSPTLGGPNTEAFF
TRBV9	.	.	TRBJ1-2	TGTGCCAGCAGCGTAGAAGCCGGGACCGCTTACTATGGCTACACCTTC	CASSVEAGTAYYGYTF
TRBV5-4	TRBD1	many	TRBJ2-3	TGTGCCAGCAGCTCAACAGGGGCCTACACAGATACGCAGTATTTT	CASSSTGAYTDTQYF
TRBV7-2	.	many	TRBJ2-7	TGTGCCAGCAGCTTAGACCCCAATTCTCGGGAGCAGTACTTC	CASSLDPNSREQYF
TRBV20-1	.	many	TRBJ1-1	TGCAGTGCTAGAGGACAAGTCACTGAAGCTTTCTTT	CSARGQVTEAFF
TRBV20-1	.	.	TRBJ1-3	TGCAGTGCCAGAGGATGGGAAAGCGGTGGAAACACCATATATTTT	CSARGWESGGNTIYF
TRBV6-1	.	once	TRBJ2-1	TGTGCCAGCAGTGAAAACGGGAGAGGTGGTTGGGGGCAGTTCTTC	CASSENGRGGWGQFF
TRBV15	TRBD2	.	TRBJ2-3	TGTGCCACCAGTCGGGGGGGCGGGGCAGATACGCAGTATTTT	CATSRGGGADTQYF
TRBV12-3/TRBV12-4	.	many	TRBJ2-5	TGTGCCAGCAGTTTAGCACAGGGCGGGACCCAGTACTTC	CASSLAQGGTQYF
TRBV25-1	TRBD1	many	TRBJ2-7	TGTGCCAGCAGTAGAGGGGGCAACTACGAGCAGTACTTC	CASSRGGNYEQYF
TRBV11-2	.	.	TRBJ1-1	TGTGCCAGCAGCTTCTCCGGGGGGCAAGACACTGAAGCTTTCTTT	CASSFSGGQDTEAFF
TRBV27	TRBD1	.	TRBJ1-2	TGTGCCAGCAGTCCACAGGGGCCAGGGGGCTACACCTTC	CASSPQGPGGYTF
TRBV9	TRBD1	few	TRBJ2-2	TGTGCCAGCAGCGTGACCGGGACAGGAGACGGGGAGCTGTTTTTT	CASSVTGTGDGELFF
TRBV18	.	many	TRBJ2-3	TGTGCCAGCTCACCACCCGGACAGACCTCCCATACGCAGTATTTT	CASSPPGQTSHTQYF
TRBV7-2	.	.	TRBJ1-5	TGTGCCAGCAGCCCCGGGCAGGCTAGCAATCAGCCCCAGCATTTT	CASSPGQASNQPQHF
TRBV5-6	TRBD1	many	TRBJ1-5	TGTGCCAGCAGCTTGGGGGGGACAGGCCCTCAGCCCCAGCATTTT	CASSLGGTGPQPQHF
TRBV5-1	TRBD1	many	TRBJ2-7	TGCGCCAGCAGCTCCGGGACAGGGATAGACGAGCAGTACTTC	CASSSGTGIDEQYF
TRBV7-2	TRBD1	many	TRBJ2-3	TGCGCCAGCAGCCCGCGGACAGGCAGCACAGATACGCAGTATTTT	CASSPRTGSTDTQYF
TRBV5-5	.	.	TRBJ1-2	TGTGCCAGCAGCTCCGGGACGGGGGTTAGTGGCTACACCTTC	CASSSGTGVSGYTF
TRBV29-1	.	many	TRBJ1-1	TGCAGCGTTCAGGGAGGGAGCACTGAAGCTTTCTTT	CSVQGGSTEAFF
TRBV5-1	TRBD2	many	TRBJ2-3	TGCGCCAGCAGCTTGGTTAGCGGGGGGAGCACAGATACGCAGTATTTT	CASSLVSGGSTDTQYF
TRBV10-3	.	few	TRBJ1-1	TGTGCCATCAGTGGGCGGGGGGAGAGCACTGAAGCTTTCTTT	CAISGRGESTEAFF
TRBV20-1	TRBD1	many	TRBJ2-1	TGCAGTGCGGGGACAGGGGGAATAAATGAGCAGTTCTTC	CSAGTGGINEQFF
TRBV4-1	TRBD2	.	TRBJ2-1	TGCGCCAGCACCAAGGAGGTTAGCGGGGCCAATGAGCAGTTCTTC	CASTKEVSGANEQFF
TRBV7-2	.	many	TRBJ2-7	TGTGCCAGCAGCACCCGTCCGGGGCCCGATGTAGGGCAGTACTTC	CASSTRPGPDVGQYF
TRBV7-2	.	.	TRBJ2-7	TGTGCCAGCAGCGATTGGAAGGGGGTCTACGAGCAGTACTTC	CASSDWKGVYEQYF
TRBV27	TRBD2	.	TRBJ2-7	TGTGCCAGCAGTCCCACTAGCGGGAGACTCTACGAGCAGTACTTC	CASSPTSGRLYEQYF
TRBV20-1	TRBD2	many	TRBJ2-5	TGCAGTGCTCAGCGGGGGGACCTCCAAGAGACCCAGTACTTC	CSAQRGDLQETQYF
TRBV3-1	TRBD1	.	TRBJ1-2	TGTGCCAGCAGCCAGTGGGACAGACTTAACTGTGGCTACACCTTC	CASSQWDRLNCGYTF
TRBV9	TRBD1	many	TRBJ1-2	TGTGCCAGCAGCGCCGTACAGGGGGCGGTCTATGGCTACACCTTC	CASSAVQGAVYGYTF
TRBV12-3/TRBV12-4	.	many	TRBJ1-2	TGTGCCAGCAGACTGGGGTTAGGGGGTCCCCTTCATGGCTACACCTTC	CASRLGLGGPLHGYTF
TRBV7-9	TRBD1	many	TRBJ1-4	TGTGCCAGCAGCTCCGCACTAGGGGTCTTCAGGGGGCTCGGTAATGAAAAACTGTTTTTT	CASSSALGVFRGLGNEKLFF
TRBV29-1	.	once	TRBJ1-1	TGCAGCGGGGGGGACCGGGTGAACACTGAAGCTTTCTTT	CSGGDRVNTEAFF
TRBV9	.	many	TRBJ1-2	TGTGCCAGCAGCCAGAGTTGGACGGCCCCGGGGGATGGCTACACCTTC	CASSQSWTAPGDGYTF
TRBV6-2/TRBV6-3	.	many	TRBJ2-7	TGTGCCAGCAGTTACTACGCGGGCTACGAGCAGTACTTC	CASSYYAGYEQYF
TRBV2	.	.	TRBJ1-5	TGTGCCAGCAGGGGGACTCTCAGGGGCGGCAATCAGCCCCAGCATTTT	CASRGTLRGGNQPQHF
TRBV11-2	.	many	TRBJ2-7	TGTGCCAGCAGCTTCAAACTAAACTACGAGCAGTACTTC	CASSFKLNYEQYF
TRBV4-1	.	.	TRBJ2-7	TGCGCCAGCAGCCAAGGAGGGGGAACCTACAATGGGCAGTACTTC	CASSQGGGTYNGQYF
TRBV20-1	TRBD1	many	TRBJ2-1	TGCAGTGGGCGTGGACAGGGGGCTTTCAATGAGCAGTTCTTC	CSGRGQGAFNEQFF
TRBV9	.	many	TRBJ2-3	TGTGCCAGCAGCCCCAGTGAGGATACGCAGTATTTT	CASSPSEDTQYF
TRBV2	.	.	TRBJ2-5	TGTGCCAGCAGTGACACTATATACAATGAGCAGTACTTC	CASSDTIYNEQYF
TRBV27	.	few	TRBJ1-6	TGTGCCAGCAGTTGTTCCAGGGGCTATTCACCCCTCCACTTT	CASSCSRGYSPLHF
TRBV12-3/TRBV12-4	.	.	TRBJ2-3	TGTGCCAGCAGTCCCCGCGGCCACACAGATACGCAGTATTTT	CASSPRGHTDTQYF
TRBV7-2	.	many	TRBJ2-5	TGTGCCAGCAGCTTAGGGTCATCCCCAAAGACCCAGTACTTC	CASSLGSSPKTQYF
TRBV28	TRBD2	.	TRBJ2-7	TGTGCCAGCAGTTCCCCGCTCCCATACTGGACTAGCGGGGGTTACGAGCAGTACTTC	CASSSPLPYWTSGGYEQYF